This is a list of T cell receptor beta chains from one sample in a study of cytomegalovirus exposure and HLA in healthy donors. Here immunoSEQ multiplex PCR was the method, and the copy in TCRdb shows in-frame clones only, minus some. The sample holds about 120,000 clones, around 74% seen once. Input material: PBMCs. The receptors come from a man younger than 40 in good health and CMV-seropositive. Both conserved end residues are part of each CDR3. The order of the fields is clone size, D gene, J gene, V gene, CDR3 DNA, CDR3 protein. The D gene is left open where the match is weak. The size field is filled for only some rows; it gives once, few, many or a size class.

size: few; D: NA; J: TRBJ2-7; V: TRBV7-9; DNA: TGTGCCAGCAGCTTAGTTGGCCGGGACGAGCAGTACTTC; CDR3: CASSLVGRDEQYF
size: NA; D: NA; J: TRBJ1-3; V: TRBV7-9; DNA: TGTGCCAGCAGCCAGAACCAGGGTTCTGGAAACACCATATATTTT; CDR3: CASSQNQGSGNTIYF
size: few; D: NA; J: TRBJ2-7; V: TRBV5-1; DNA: TGCGCCAGCAGCTTGGATCGGGGGAAGGGGTACTTC; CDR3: CASSLDRGKGYF
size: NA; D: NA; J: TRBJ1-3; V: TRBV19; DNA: TGTGCCAGTAGTTCAGGGTTCGGAAACACCATATATTTT; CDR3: CASSSGFGNTIYF
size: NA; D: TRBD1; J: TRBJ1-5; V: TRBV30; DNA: TGTGCCTGGGAGGGGACAGGTGATCAGCCCCAGCATTTT; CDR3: CAWEGTGDQPQHF
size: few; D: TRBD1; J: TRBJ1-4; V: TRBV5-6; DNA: TGTGCCAGCAGCTCGCTGGGACAGGGGGGCGAAAAACTGTTTTTT; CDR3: CASSSLGQGGEKLFF
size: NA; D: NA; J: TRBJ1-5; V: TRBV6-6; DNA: TGTGCCAGCAGGGGCAGGGACTATAGCAATCAGCCCCAGCATTTT; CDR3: CASRGRDYSNQPQHF
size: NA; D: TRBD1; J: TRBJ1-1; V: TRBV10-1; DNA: TGCGCCAGCATACCCCAGGGGGCGCGGACTGAAGCTTTCTTT; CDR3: CASIPQGARTEAFF
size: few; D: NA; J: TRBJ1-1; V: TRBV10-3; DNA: TGTGCCATCAGTGTCACGACGGGGAACACTGAAGCTTTCTTT; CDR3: CAISVTTGNTEAFF
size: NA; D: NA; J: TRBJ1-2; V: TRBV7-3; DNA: TGTGCCAGCAGCTTAACGGTGGGCCAGGGGTATGGCTACCCCTTC; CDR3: CASSLTVGQGYGYPF
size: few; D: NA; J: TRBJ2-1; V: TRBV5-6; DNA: TGTGCCAGCAGCCATGGGGGGGAGCAGTTCTTC; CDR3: CASSHGGEQFF
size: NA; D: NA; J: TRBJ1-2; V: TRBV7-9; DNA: TGTTCCAGCAACCGGGGGAGAGAGGGCTACACCTTC; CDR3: CSSNRGREGYTF
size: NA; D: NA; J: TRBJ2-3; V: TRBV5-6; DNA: TGTGCCAGCAGCTTGGAGGCCGGGTCCAGCACAGATACGCAGTATTTT; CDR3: CASSLEAGSSTDTQYF
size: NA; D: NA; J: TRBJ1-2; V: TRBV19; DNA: TGTGCCAGTAGTCGGGAGGAGGTTCTGGGCTATGGCTACACCTTC; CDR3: CASSREEVLGYGYTF
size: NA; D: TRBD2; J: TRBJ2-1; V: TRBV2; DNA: TGTGCCAGCAGTACCGGGGTAGCGGGGGGGTATGAGCAGTTCTTC; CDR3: CASSTGVAGGYEQFF
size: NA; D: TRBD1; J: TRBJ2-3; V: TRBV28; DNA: TGTGCCAGCAGCCTGGACAGGAGCACAGATACGCAGTATTTT; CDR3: CASSLDRSTDTQYF
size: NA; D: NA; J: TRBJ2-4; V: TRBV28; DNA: TGTGCCAGCAGGCAGGTCGGAAACATTCAGTACTTC; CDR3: CASRQVGNIQYF